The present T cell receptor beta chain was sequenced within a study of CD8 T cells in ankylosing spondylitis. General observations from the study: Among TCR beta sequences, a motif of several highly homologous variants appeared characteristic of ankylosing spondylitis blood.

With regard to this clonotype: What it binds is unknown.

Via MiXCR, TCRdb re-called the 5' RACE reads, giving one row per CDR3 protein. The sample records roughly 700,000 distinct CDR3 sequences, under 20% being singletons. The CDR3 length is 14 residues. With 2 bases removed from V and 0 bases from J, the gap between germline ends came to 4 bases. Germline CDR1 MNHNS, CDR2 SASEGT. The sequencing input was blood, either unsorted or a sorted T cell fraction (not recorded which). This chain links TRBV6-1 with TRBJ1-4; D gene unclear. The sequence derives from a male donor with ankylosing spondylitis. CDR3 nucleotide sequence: TGTGCCAGCAGTGAATTATCAACTAATGAAAAACTGTTTTTT. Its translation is CASSELSTNEKLFF.